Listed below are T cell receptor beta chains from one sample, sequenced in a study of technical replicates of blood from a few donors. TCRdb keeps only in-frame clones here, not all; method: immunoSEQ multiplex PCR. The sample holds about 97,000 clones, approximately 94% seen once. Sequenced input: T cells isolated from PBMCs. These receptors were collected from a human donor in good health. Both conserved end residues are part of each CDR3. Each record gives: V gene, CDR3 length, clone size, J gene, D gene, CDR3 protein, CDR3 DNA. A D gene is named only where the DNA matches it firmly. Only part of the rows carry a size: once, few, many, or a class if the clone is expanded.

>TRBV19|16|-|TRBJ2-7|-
CASSIRGSPRSYEQYF
TGTGCCAGTAGTATAAGGGGGTCGCCCCGCTCCTACGAGCAGTACTTC
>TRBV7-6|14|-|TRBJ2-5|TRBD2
CASSPAGGYETQYF
TGTGCCAGCAGCCCAGCGGGAGGTTACGAGACCCAGTACTTC
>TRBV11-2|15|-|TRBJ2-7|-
CASSFWAGSSYEQYF
TGTGCCAGCAGCTTTTGGGCAGGCAGTTCCTACGAGCAGTACTTC
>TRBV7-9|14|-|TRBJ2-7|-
CASVSGVSIDEQYF
TGTGCCAGCGTTTCGGGAGTATCCATCGACGAGCAGTACTTC
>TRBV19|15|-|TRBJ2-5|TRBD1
CASSINRGIWETQYF
TGTGCCAGTAGTATTAACAGGGGGATTTGGGAGACCCAGTACTTC
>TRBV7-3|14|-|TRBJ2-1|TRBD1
CASSLTGTGDEQFF
TGTGCCAGCAGCCTAACCGGGACAGGGGATGAGCAGTTCTTC
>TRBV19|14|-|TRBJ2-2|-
CASSSSISTGELFF
TGTGCCAGTAGTAGTAGTATATCCACCGGGGAGCTGTTTTTT
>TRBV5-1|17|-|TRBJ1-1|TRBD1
CASSQNGDRVIVTEAFF
TGCGCCAGCAGCCAAAACGGGGACAGGGTGATAGTCACTGAAGCTTTCTTT
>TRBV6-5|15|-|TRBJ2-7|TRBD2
CASSYMGLADYEQYF
TGTGCCAGCAGTTATATGGGACTAGCGGACTACGAGCAGTACTTC
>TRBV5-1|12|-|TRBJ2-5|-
CASSLSRETQYF
TGCGCCAGCAGCTTGAGCAGGGAGACCCAGTACTTC
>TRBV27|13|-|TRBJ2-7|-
CASSSTGPYEQYF
TGTGCCAGCAGTTCAACAGGTCCCTACGAGCAGTACTTC
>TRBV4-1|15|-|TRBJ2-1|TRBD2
CASSQASGRAQEQFF
TGCGCCAGCAGCCAAGCTAGCGGGAGGGCCCAGGAGCAGTTCTTC
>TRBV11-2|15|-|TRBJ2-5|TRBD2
CASSPDEREIETQYF
TGTGCCAGCAGCCCGGATGAGCGGGAGATAGAGACCCAGTACTTC
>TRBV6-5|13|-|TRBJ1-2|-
CASSTLLTSGYTF
TGTGCCAGCAGTACTTTACTTACTTCTGGCTACACCTTC
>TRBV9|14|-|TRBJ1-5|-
CASSVAAGNQPQHF
TGTGCCAGCAGCGTAGCGGCAGGGAATCAGCCCCAGCATTTT
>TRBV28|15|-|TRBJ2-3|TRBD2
CASSPLRLAGDTQYF
TGTGCCAGCAGTCCCCTTCGACTAGCGGGAGATACGCAGTATTTT
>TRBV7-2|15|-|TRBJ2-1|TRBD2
CASSFTSGSSNEQFF
TGTGCCAGCAGCTTCACTAGCGGGAGTAGTAATGAGCAGTTCTTC
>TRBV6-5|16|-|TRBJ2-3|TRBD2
CASSYLTAGHTDTQYF
TGTGCCAGCAGTTACCTTACAGCGGGGCACACAGATACGCAGTATTTT
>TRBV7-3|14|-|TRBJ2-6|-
CASSPVPGANVLTF
TGTGCCAGCAGCCCAGTTCCCGGGGCCAACGTCCTGACTTTC
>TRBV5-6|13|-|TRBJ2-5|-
CASSPFTRETQYF
TGTGCCAGCAGCCCATTCACCAGGGAGACCCAGTACTTC
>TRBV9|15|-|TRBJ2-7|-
CASSVGIGSINEQYF
TGTGCCAGCAGCGTAGGGATAGGGAGTATCAACGAGCAGTACTTC
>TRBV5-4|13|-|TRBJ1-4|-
CASTDLGGEKLFF
TGTGCCAGCACCGACCTGGGAGGTGAAAAACTGTTTTTT
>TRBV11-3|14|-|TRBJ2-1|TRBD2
CASSVAGGRDEQFF
TGTGCCAGCAGCGTAGCGGGAGGGCGAGATGAGCAGTTCTTC
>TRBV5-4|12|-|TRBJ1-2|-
CASSLNSREYTF
TGTGCCAGCAGCTTGAATTCCCGGGAGTACACCTTC
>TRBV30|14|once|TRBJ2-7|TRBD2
CAWSQGLGLNEQYF
TGTGCCTGGAGTCAGGGACTAGGGTTAAACGAGCAGTACTTC
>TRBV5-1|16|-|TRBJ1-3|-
CASSLAGQFSGNTIYF
TGCGCCAGCAGCTTGGCTGGGCAGTTCTCTGGAAACACCATATATTTT
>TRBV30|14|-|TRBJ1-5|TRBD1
CAWGGQGSNQPQHF
TGTGCCTGGGGGGGACAGGGTAGCAATCAGCCCCAGCATTTT
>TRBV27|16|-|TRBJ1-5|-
CASSLSITGGDQPQHF
TGTGCCAGCAGTTTATCGATTACAGGCGGGGATCAGCCCCAGCATTTT
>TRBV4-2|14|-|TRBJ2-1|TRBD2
CASSQREGPYEQFF
TGTGCCAGCAGCCAACGGGAGGGCCCCTATGAGCAGTTCTTC
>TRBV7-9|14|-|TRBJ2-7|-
CASSPTSRDYEQYF
TGTGCCAGCAGCCCCACTAGCCGGGACTACGAGCAGTACTTC
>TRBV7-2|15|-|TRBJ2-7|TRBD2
CASSLVGTNSIEQYF
TGTGCCAGCAGCTTAGTCGGGACTAATTCTATCGAGCAGTACTTC
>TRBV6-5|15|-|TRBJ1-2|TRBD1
CASSYSGTGPYGYTF
TGTGCCAGCAGTTACTCGGGGACAGGGCCATATGGCTACACCTTC